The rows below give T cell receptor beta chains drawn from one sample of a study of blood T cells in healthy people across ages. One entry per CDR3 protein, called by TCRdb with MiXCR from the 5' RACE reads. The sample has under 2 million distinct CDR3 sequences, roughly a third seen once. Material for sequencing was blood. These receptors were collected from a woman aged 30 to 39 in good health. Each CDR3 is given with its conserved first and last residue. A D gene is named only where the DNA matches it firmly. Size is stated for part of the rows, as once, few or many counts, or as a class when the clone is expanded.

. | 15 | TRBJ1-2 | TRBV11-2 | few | CASSPFGGSDYGYTF | TGTGCCAGCAGCCCCTTCGGGGGATCGGACTATGGCTACACCTTC
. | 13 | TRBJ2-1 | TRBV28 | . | CASSLSILAEQFF | TGTGCCAGCAGTTTATCCATCTTAGCCGAGCAGTTCTTC
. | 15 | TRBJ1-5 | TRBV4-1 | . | CASSQYGDSNQPQHF | TGCGCCAGCAGCCAATACGGAGATAGCAATCAGCCCCAGCATTTT
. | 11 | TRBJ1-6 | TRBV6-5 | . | CASSYPPPLHF | TGTGCCAGCAGTTACCCACCTCCCCTCCACTTT
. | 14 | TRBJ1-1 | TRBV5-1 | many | CASSLVGAGTEAFF | TGCGCCAGCAGCTTGGTGGGGGCCGGCACTGAAGCTTTCTTT
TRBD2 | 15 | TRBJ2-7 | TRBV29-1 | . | CSVNGGGPSSYEQYF | TGCAGCGTGAATGGCGGGGGGCCTTCCTCCTACGAGCAGTACTTC
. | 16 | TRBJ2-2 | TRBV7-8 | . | CASNEEGGVRAGELFF | TGTGCCAGCAATGAAGAGGGGGGAGTCAGGGCCGGGGAGCTGTTTTTT
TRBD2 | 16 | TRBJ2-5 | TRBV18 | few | CASSPGASGVSTKQYF | TGTGCCAGCTCACCAGGGGCTAGCGGGGTCTCTACGAAGCAGTACTTC
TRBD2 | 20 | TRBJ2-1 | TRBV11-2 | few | CASSLFSWREGPSSYNEQFF | TGTGCCAGCAGCCTCTTCTCATGGCGGGAGGGCCCCAGCTCCTACAATGAGCAGTTCTTC
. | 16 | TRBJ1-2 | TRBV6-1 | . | CASSENQAAGIYGYTF | TGTGCCAGCAGTGAAAACCAGGCCGCCGGGATCTATGGCTACACCTTC
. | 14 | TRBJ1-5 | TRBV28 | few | CASDQYRVNQPQHF | TGTGCCAGCGACCAATATCGGGTTAATCAGCCCCAGCATTTT